This is a list of T cell receptor beta chains from one sample in a study of early T cells in non-severe SARS-CoV-2 infection. TCRdb independently ran MiXCR on the 5' RACE reads; one entry per CDR3 protein. Seen here are more than 20,000 distinct CDR3 sequences, 4% to 4.5% observed once, and the top ten hold about 4.6%. Sequencing was done on a sample of whole blood. These receptors were collected from an adult who was a healthcare worker with PCR-confirmed SARS-CoV-2 infection or an uninfected control (not recorded which). Each CDR3 is given with its conserved first and last residue. D genes are given only for firm matches. Some rows have no size entry. The others give once, few or many, or a class for an expanded clone.

j_call v_call d_call clone_size cdr3_aa cdr3_nt
TRBJ2-7 TRBV28 - many CASSPPGASYEQYF TGTGCCAGCAGTCCGCCTGGTGCTTCCTACGAGCAGTACTTC
TRBJ1-1 TRBV20-1 - many CSATRGYLRGTEAFF TGCAGTGCTACTAGGGGCTATCTGAGAGGCACTGAAGCTTTCTTT
TRBJ2-5 TRBV18 - - CASSPASQTETQYF TGTGCCAGCTCACCGGCTAGTCAGACCGAGACCCAGTACTTC
TRBJ2-1 TRBV7-2 - few CASSILATSSYNEQFF TGTGCCAGCAGCATTCTAGCGACTTCCTCCTACAATGAGCAGTTCTTC
TRBJ2-3 TRBV11-2 TRBD2 medium-sized CASSLASSGTSTDTQYF TGTGCCAGCAGCTTAGCCTCTAGCGGCACCTCCACAGATACGCAGTATTTT
TRBJ2-7 TRBV27 TRBD2 few CASRLLAGGSEQYF TGTGCCAGCAGGCTACTAGCGGGAGGTTCCGAGCAGTACTTC
TRBJ2-3 TRBV5-4 TRBD2 many CASSLPGTRRTDTQYF TGTGCCAGCAGCCTCCCCGGGACTAGACGTACAGATACGCAGTATTTT
TRBJ2-1 TRBV3-1 TRBD1 few CASSTTGFNEQFF TGTGCCAGCAGCACGACAGGGTTCAATGAGCAGTTCTTC
TRBJ2-1 TRBV7-9 - medium-sized CASSSTGPGVNEQFF TGTGCCAGCAGCTCGACGGGACCGGGGGTCAATGAGCAGTTCTTC
TRBJ2-7 TRBV9 TRBD2 many CASSVGLAGNYEQYF TGTGCCAGCAGCGTAGGTCTAGCGGGCAACTACGAGCAGTACTTC
TRBJ1-2 TRBV5-5 TRBD1 many CASSIRTGDGYTF TGTGCCAGCAGCATAAGGACAGGTGATGGCTACACCTTC
TRBJ2-1 TRBV11-2 TRBD2 many CASSSPRLAGGPSSYNEQFF TGTGCCAGCAGCTCCCCCCGACTAGCGGGAGGGCCGAGCTCCTACAATGAGCAGTTCTTC
TRBJ2-2 TRBV9 - few CASSPFADGELFF TGTGCCAGCAGCCCCTTCGCCGACGGGGAGCTGTTTTTT
TRBJ1-2 TRBV18 - few CASSPRNRADYGYTF TGTGCCAGCTCACCGCGGAACAGGGCGGACTATGGCTACACCTTC
TRBJ2-1 TRBV3-1 - many CASSQGAPLLGNEQFF TGTGCCAGCAGCCAAGGGGCCCCTCTATTAGGCAATGAGCAGTTCTTC
TRBJ2-3 TRBV7-6 TRBD2 few CASSLGLADLTDTQYF TGTGCCAGCAGCTTAGGACTAGCGGATCTCACAGATACGCAGTATTTT
TRBJ2-7 TRBV7-8 TRBD2 many CASSLHSGSLYEQYF TGTGCCAGCAGCTTACATAGCGGGAGCCTTTACGAGCAGTACTTC
TRBJ2-7 TRBV27 - medium-sized CASSLKGGGLSYEQYF TGTGCCAGCAGTTTAAAAGGGGGAGGCCTCTCCTACGAGCAGTACTTC
TRBJ2-2 TRBV14 TRBD1 many CASSPRQGEVTGELFF TGTGCCAGCAGCCCAAGACAGGGGGAGGTCACCGGGGAGCTGTTTTTT
TRBJ1-2 TRBV18 TRBD1 many CASSLSTGDYGYTF TGTGCCAGCTCACTCTCGACAGGGGATTATGGCTACACCTTC
TRBJ2-3 TRBV6-1 TRBD2 many CASGGLAGSDTQYF TGTGCCAGCGGGGGACTAGCGGGATCAGATACGCAGTATTTT
TRBJ2-7 TRBV27 - many CASSLGTTGDEQYF TGTGCCAGCAGTTTAGGGACAACCGGGGACGAGCAGTACTTC
TRBJ1-2 TRBV20-1 TRBD1 many CSARDRGQGDSYTF TGCAGTGCTAGAGATCGGGGACAGGGGGACTCCTACACCTTC
TRBJ1-5 TRBV6-1 - many CASSLTFNQPQHF TGTGCCAGCAGTCTTACTTTTAATCAGCCCCAGCATTTT
TRBJ1-5 TRBV2 - many CASSGVMDQPQHF TGTGCCAGCAGTGGGGTGATGGATCAGCCCCAGCATTTT
TRBJ2-1 TRBV7-2 - many CASSLEGQFF TGTGCCAGCAGCTTAGAAGGGCAGTTCTTC
TRBJ1-4 TRBV30 - many CAWGSRSEKLFF TGTGCCTGGGGGAGTCGAAGTGAAAAACTGTTTTTT
TRBJ2-7 TRBV6-2/TRBV6-3 - many CASSHTGGLEQYF TGTGCCAGCAGTCACACAGGTGGTCTCGAGCAGTACTTC
TRBJ2-5 TRBV29-1 - many CSVESGTGETQYF TGCAGCGTTGAATCGGGCACTGGGGAGACCCAGTACTTC
TRBJ2-3 TRBV29-1 - - CSVDTGTTDTQYF TGCAGCGTTGATACGGGAACCACAGATACGCAGTATTTT
TRBJ2-4 TRBV6-5 TRBD2 medium-sized CASGGTSGPGNIQYF TGTGCCAGCGGAGGGACTAGCGGTCCGGGAAACATTCAGTACTTC
TRBJ2-1 TRBV18 TRBD2 - CAISPGTKDEQFF TGTGCCATCTCACCCGGGACTAAAGACGAGCAGTTCTTC
TRBJ1-2 TRBV11-2 - - CASSSSGADFREYGYTF TGTGCCAGCAGCTCCTCCGGGGCCGACTTCAGGGAGTATGGCTACACCTTC
TRBJ2-1 TRBV12-5 TRBD2 many CASGSPGVGGLAGGLRDEQFF TGTGCTAGTGGTTCCCCAGGTGTGGGTGGACTAGCGGGAGGGCTAAGGGATGAGCAGTTCTTC
TRBJ2-2 TRBV7-3 - - CASSLVLTGELFF TGTGCCAGCTCCCTAGTTCTCACCGGGGAGCTGTTTTTT
TRBJ2-2 TRBV6-2/TRBV6-3 - many CASSYRGGTNTGELFF TGTGCCAGCAGTTATCGTGGCGGGACGAACACCGGGGAGCTGTTTTTT
TRBJ2-5 TRBV6-6 TRBD1 many CASSGTAETQYF TGTGCCAGCAGTGGGACAGCGGAGACCCAGTACTTC
TRBJ2-3 TRBV5-1 - - CASSSLATNTDTQYF TGCGCCAGCAGCTCTCTAGCGACTAACACAGATACGCAGTATTTT
TRBJ1-5 TRBV20-1 - many CSAPERGVQGYQPQHF TGCAGTGCTCCGGAAAGAGGGGTTCAGGGGTATCAGCCCCAGCATTTT
TRBJ2-7 TRBV4-1 TRBD2 many CASSHPLGGGTYEQYF TGCGCCAGCAGCCACCCCTTGGGGGGAGGGACCTACGAGCAGTACTTC
TRBJ2-2 TRBV7-8 - many CASSPGAGATGELFF TGTGCCAGCAGCCCCGGGGCAGGGGCGACCGGGGAGCTGTTTTTT
TRBJ2-2 TRBV29-1 - many CSVTGTMGAGELFF TGCAGCGTTACCGGGACAATGGGGGCCGGGGAGCTGTTTTTT
TRBJ2-5 TRBV4-1 - many CASSRAGVADQETQYF TGCGCCAGCAGCCGCGCCGGGGTAGCGGATCAAGAGACCCAGTACTTC
TRBJ1-6 TRBV2 TRBD1 many CASSDRRGHSPLHF TGTGCCAGCAGTGATCGCAGGGGGCATTCACCCCTCCACTTT
TRBJ2-7 TRBV29-1 TRBD2 few CSVARAGDEQYF TGCAGCGTTGCCCGAGCGGGAGACGAGCAGTACTTC
TRBJ2-5 TRBV7-9 - many CASSPSFGGRSPETQYF TGTGCCAGCAGCCCTAGCTTCGGGGGAAGGTCGCCAGAGACCCAGTACTTC
TRBJ2-3 TRBV2 TRBD2 many CASSAIAGEDTQYF TGTGCCAGCAGCGCTATAGCGGGAGAAGATACGCAGTATTTT
TRBJ1-1 TRBV20-1 - many CSASSGNTEAFF TGCAGTGCTAGTTCCGGGAACACTGAAGCTTTCTTT
TRBJ2-1 TRBV4-1 TRBD2 many CASSHSPPSGGEPHEQFF TGCGCCAGCAGCCACTCCCCCCCTAGCGGGGGGGAGCCACATGAGCAGTTCTTC
TRBJ1-2 TRBV20-1 - few CSARDSYGYTF TGCAGTGCTAGAGACTCCTATGGCTACACCTTC
TRBJ2-1 TRBV19 - many CASSMDPPSSASSYNEQFF TGTGCCAGTAGTATGGACCCCCCCTCTAGCGCGAGCTCCTACAATGAGCAGTTCTTC
TRBJ1-3 TRBV11-2 - - CASSSRHTGNTIYF TGTGCCAGCAGCTCCAGACACACTGGAAACACCATATATTTT
TRBJ1-6 TRBV9 - few CVSSVEGPEYSPLHF TGTGTCAGCAGCGTAGAAGGGCCGGAGTATTCACCCCTCCACTTT
TRBJ2-1 TRBV24-1 TRBD2 many CATSALAGGAEQFF TGTGCCACCAGTGCTCTAGCGGGAGGAGCTGAGCAGTTCTTC
TRBJ2-1 TRBV9 TRBD2 - CASSARLAEYNEQFF TGTGCCAGCAGCGCTAGACTAGCAGAATACAATGAGCAGTTCTTC